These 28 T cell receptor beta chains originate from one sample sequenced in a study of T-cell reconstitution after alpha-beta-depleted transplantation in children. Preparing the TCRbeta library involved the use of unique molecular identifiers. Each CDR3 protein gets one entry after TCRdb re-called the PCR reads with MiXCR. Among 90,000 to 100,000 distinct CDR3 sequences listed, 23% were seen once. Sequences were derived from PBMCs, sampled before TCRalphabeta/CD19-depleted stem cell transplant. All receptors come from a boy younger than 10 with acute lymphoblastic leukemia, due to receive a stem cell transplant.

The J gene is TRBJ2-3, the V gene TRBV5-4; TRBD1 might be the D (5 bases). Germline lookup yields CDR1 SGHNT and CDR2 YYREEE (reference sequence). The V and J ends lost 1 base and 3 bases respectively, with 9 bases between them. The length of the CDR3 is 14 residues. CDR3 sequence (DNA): TGTGCCAGCAGCTTGTGGCAGGGAACAGATACGCAGTATTTT. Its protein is CASSLWQGTDTQYF.

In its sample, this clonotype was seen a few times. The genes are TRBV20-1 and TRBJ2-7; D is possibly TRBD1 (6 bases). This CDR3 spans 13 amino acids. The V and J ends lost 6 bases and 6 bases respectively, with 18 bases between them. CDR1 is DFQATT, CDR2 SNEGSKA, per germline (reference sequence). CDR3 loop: CSAATGDGAEQYF. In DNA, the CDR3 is TGCAGTGCCGCGACAGGCGACGGGGCCGAGCAGTACTTC.

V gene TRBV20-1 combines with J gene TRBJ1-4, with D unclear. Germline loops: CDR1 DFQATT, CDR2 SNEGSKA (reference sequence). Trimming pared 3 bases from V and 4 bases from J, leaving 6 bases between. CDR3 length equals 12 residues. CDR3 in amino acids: CSARESNEKLFF. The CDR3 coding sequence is TGCAGTGCTAGGGAAAGTAATGAAAAACTGTTTTTT.

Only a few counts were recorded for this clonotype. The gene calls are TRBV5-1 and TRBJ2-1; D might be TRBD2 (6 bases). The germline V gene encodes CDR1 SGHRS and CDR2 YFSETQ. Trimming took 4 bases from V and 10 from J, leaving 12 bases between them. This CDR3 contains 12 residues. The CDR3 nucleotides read TGCGCCAGCAGCCGACTAGTCGAGGAGCAGTTCTTC. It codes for CASSRLVEEQFF.

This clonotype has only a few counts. CDR3 bases: TGCGCCAGCAGCTTGGCATCCAGCCCCTCCTACTACGAGCAGTACTTC. This codes for CASSLASSPSYYEQYF. The V gene is TRBV5-1, the J gene TRBJ2-7; D uncertain. The ends were cut back, 0 bases at V and 3 bases at J, with 16 bases in the middle. Germline CDR1 is SGHRS and CDR2 is YFSETQ. This CDR3 region has 16 residues.

This CDR3 is CASSLASGGAYNEQFF. CDR3 sequence (DNA): TGTGCCAGCAGCTTAGCAAGCGGAGGGGCCTACAATGAGCAGTTCTTC. This chain connects TRBV7-9 to TRBJ2-1, with D possibly TRBD2 on 6 matching bases. Germline values: CDR1 SEHNR, CDR2 FQNEAQ (reference sequence). The germline V and J ends were trimmed by 0 bases and 2 bases, with 11 bases remaining between them. The CDR3 length is 16 residues.

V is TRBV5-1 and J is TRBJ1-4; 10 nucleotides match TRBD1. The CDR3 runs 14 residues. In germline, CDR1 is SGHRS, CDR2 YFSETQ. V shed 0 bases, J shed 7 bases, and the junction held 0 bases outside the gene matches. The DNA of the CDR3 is TGCGCCAGCAGCTTGGGGGACAGGGGTGAAAAACTGTTTTTT. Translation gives CASSLGDRGEKLFF.

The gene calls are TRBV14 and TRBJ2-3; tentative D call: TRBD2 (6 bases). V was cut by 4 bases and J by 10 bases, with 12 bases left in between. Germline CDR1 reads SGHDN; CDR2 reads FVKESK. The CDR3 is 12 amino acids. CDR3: CASSRIAEAQYF. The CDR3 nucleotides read TGTGCCAGCAGCCGTATAGCGGAGGCGCAGTATTTT.

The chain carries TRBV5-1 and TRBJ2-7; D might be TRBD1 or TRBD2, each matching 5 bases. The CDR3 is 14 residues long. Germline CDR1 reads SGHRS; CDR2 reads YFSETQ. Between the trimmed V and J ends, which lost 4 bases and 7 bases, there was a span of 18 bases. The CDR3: CASSVSGASLEQYF. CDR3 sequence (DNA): TGCGCCAGCAGCGTTTCCGGGGCTTCTCTGGAGCAGTACTTC.

DNA for the CDR3: TGCAGTGCCCGGGGCCGCAGCGGGAGCCTTACCTACGAGCAGTACTTC. Translating it yields CSARGRSGSLTYEQYF. The gene calls are TRBV20-1 and TRBJ2-7; 8 bases fit TRBD2. The V segment lost 6 bases and the J segment 2 bases; nucleotides outside the gene matches: 15. Germline V gene data show CDR1 as DFQATT and CDR2 as SNEGSKA (reference sequence). CDR3 size: 16 residues.

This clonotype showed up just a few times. Written as DNA, the CDR3 is TGTGCCATCATGGCGGGAGGTTCCCCCAACGAGCAGTACTTC. This translates into CAIMAGGSPNEQYF. The rearrangement uses TRBV10-3 and TRBJ2-7; 8 bases align to TRBD2. This CDR3 contains 14 residues. Trimming removed 7 bases from V and 5 bases from J; junction bases left unmatched: 10. Per germline, CDR1 ENHRY and CDR2 SYGVKD.

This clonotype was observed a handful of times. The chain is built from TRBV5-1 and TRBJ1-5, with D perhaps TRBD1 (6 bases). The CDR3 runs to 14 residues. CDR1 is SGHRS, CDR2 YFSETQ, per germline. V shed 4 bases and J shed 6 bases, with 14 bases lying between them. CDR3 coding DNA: TGCGCCAGCAGCCCCACCGGGGGGGCTCAGCCCCAGCATTTT. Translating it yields CASSPTGGAQPQHF.

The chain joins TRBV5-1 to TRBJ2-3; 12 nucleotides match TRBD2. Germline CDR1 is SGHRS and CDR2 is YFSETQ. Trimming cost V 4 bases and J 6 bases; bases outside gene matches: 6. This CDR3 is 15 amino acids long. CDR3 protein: CASSNLAGGPDTQYF. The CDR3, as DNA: TGCGCCAGCAGCAACCTAGCGGGAGGGCCCGATACGCAGTATTTT.

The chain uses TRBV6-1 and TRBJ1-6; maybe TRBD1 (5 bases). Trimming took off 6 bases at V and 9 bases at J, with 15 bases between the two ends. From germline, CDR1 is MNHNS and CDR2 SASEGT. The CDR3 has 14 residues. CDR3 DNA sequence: TGTGCCAGCAGGATCGACTTGGGGGGTTCACCCCTCCACTTT. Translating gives CASRIDLGGSPLHF.

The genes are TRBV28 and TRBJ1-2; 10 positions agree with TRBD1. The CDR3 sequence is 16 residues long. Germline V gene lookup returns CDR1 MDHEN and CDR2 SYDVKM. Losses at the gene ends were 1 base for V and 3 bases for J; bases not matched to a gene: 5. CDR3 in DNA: TGTGCCAGCAGTTTATCCCTCGGACAGGGGGACTATGGCTACACCTTC. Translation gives CASSLSLGQGDYGYTF.

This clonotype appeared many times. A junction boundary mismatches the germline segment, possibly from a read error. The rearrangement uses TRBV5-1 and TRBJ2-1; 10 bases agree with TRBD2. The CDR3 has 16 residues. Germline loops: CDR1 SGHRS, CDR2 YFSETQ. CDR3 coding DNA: TGCGCCAGCAGCCGGACTAGCGGAGGAGAGGTGAATGTGCAGTTCTTC. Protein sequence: CASSRTSGGEVNVQFF.

CDR3 residues: CSVVLRGDEKLFF. The DNA of the CDR3 is TGCAGCGTGGTGCTGCGGGGGGATGAAAAACTGTTTTTT. This chain uses TRBV29-1 with TRBJ1-4; D is perhaps TRBD1 (5 bases). The V and J ends lost 6 bases and 6 bases respectively, with 14 bases between them. CDR1 SQVTM and CDR2 ANQGSEA come from the germline V gene. The CDR3 length is 13 residues.

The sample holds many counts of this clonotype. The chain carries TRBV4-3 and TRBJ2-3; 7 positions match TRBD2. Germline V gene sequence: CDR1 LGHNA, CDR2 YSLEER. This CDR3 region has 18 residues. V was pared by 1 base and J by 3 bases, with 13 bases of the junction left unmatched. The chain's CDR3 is CASSQGWVGAGATDTQYF. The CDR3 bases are TGCGCCAGCAGCCAAGGTTGGGTAGGTGCGGGAGCGACAGATACGCAGTATTTT.

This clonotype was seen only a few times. The CDR3 DNA sequence: TGCAGTGCTAGAGATTACCGGTGGACTGAAGCTTTCTTT. It yields the protein CSARDYRWTEAFF. This chain links TRBV20-1 with TRBJ1-1; D is unresolved. The CDR3 is made up of 13 amino acids. CDR1 is DFQATT and CDR2 is SNEGSKA in the germline V gene (reference sequence). Trimming pared 0 bases from V and 5 bases from J, leaving 10 bases between.

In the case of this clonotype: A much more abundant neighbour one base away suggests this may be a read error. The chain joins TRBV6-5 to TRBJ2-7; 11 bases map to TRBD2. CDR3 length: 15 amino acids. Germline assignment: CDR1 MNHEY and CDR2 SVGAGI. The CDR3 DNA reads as TGTGCCAGCTGTTACGGGACTAGCGGCCTCTACGAGCAGTACTTC. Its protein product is CASCYGTSGLYEQYF.

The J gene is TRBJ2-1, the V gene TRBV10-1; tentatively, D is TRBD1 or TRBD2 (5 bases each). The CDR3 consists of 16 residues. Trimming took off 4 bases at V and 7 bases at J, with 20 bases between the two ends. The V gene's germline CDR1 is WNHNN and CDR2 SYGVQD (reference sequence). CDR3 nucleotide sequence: TGCGCCAGCAGTGGGGGGTTGGCGACACGGAGAAATGAGCAGTTCTTC. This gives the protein CASSGGLATRRNEQFF.

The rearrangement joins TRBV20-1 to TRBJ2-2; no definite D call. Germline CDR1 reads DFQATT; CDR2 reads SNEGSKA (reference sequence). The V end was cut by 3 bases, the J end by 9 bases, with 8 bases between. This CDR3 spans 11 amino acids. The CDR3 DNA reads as TGCAGTGCTAGGGTTGGTTGGGAGCTGTTTTTT. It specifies CSARVGWELFF.

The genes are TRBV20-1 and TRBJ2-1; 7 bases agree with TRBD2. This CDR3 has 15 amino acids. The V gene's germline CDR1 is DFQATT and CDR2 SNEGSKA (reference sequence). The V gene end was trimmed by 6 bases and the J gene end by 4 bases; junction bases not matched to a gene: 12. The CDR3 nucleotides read TGCAGTGCCACCCGGCCTAGCGGTTTATACAATGAGCAGTTCTTC. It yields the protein CSATRPSGLYNEQFF.

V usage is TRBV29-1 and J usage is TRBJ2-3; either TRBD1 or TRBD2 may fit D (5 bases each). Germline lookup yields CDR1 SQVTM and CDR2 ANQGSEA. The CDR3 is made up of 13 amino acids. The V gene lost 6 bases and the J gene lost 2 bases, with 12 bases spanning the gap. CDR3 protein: CSVSTGLTDTQYF. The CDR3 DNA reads TGCAGCGTGAGTACGGGGCTCACAGATACGCAGTATTTT.

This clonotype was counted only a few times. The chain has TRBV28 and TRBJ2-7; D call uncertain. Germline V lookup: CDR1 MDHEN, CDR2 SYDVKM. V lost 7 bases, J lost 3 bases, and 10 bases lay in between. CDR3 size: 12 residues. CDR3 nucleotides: TGTGCCAGCACAGCCGACCACTACGAGCAGTACTTC. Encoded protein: CASTADHYEQYF.

CDR3: CASSPRRGTYEQYF. The CDR3 nucleotides are TGTGCCAGCAGCCCAAGGAGGGGTACCTACGAGCAGTACTTC. The V call is TRBV7-8, the J call TRBJ2-7; perhaps TRBD2 as D (6 bases). Germline V gene data show CDR1 as SGHVS and CDR2 as FQNEAQ. Trimming removed 5 bases from V and 2 bases from J, with 13 bases in between. The CDR3 spans 14 residues.

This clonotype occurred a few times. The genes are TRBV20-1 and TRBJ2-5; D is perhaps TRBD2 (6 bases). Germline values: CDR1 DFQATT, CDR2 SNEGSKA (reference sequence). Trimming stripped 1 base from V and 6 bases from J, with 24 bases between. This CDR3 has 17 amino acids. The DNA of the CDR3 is TGCAGTGCTAGAGTGGGCTGGCAGTCGGTTGGGAGGCAGACCCAGTACTTC. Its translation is CSARVGWQSVGRQTQYF.

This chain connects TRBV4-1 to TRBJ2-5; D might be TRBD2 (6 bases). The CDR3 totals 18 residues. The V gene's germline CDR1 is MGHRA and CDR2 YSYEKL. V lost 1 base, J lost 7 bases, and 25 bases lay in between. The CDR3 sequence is CASSQVHTAQRVRGTQYF. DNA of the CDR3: TGCGCCAGCAGCCAAGTTCATACTGCACAGCGGGTCCGGGGGACCCAGTACTTC.